Following are 13 T cell receptor beta chains from one sample sequenced in a study of T-cell reconstitution after alpha-beta-depleted transplantation in children. Preparation of the TCRbeta library used unique molecular identifiers. TCRdb fed the PCR reads into MiXCR, producing one record per CDR3 protein. The sample includes about 180,000 distinct CDR3 sequences, around 10% seen only once; the top ten take under 15%. The material was PBMCs, obtained before TCRalphabeta/CD19-depleted stem cell transplant. The receptors were sampled from a boy aged 2 to 10 with acute myeloid leukemia, due to receive a stem cell transplant.

Many counts were recorded for this clonotype. The CDR3 sequence is CAISERRFPAIRVYGYTF. As DNA, the CDR3 is TGTGCCATCAGTGAGAGGCGGTTCCCTGCCATCCGAGTCTATGGCTACACCTTC. The chain couples TRBV10-3 to TRBJ1-2; D not resolved. Trimming took 2 bases from V and 4 from J, leaving 23 bases between them. The CDR3 contains 18 residues. Germline CDR1 ENHRY, CDR2 SYGVKD.

There are many counts of this clonotype. The chain carries TRBV7-8 and TRBJ1-1; D might be TRBD1 (6 bases). CDR3 length: 15 amino acids. Germline V CDR1 and CDR2: SGHVS, FQNEAQ. Trimming removed 4 bases from V and 0 bases from J, with 12 bases in between. The CDR3 here is CASSWTGQMNTEAFF. The CDR3 DNA is TGTGCCAGCAGCTGGACCGGACAGATGAACACTGAAGCTTTCTTT.

This clonotype was seen repeatedly, ten times or more. The chain joins TRBV3-1 to TRBJ2-4; 8 bases map to TRBD2. V shed 1 base, J shed 1 base, and the junction held 6 bases outside the gene matches. The CDR3 is 17 amino acids. Looked up from germline, CDR1 is LGHDT and CDR2 is YNNKEL (reference sequence). The CDR3 region is CASSQVTSGQAKNIQYF. In DNA, the CDR3 is TGTGCCAGCAGCCAAGTCACTAGCGGTCAGGCCAAAAACATTCAGTACTTC. Looking up the rest from reference TRBV3-1 and TRBJ2-4 gives the full variable domain: DTAVSQTPKYLVTQMGNDKSIKCEQNLGHDTMYWYKQDSKKFLKIMFSYNNKELIINETVPNRFSPKSPDKAHLNLHINSLELGDSAVYFCASSQVTSGQAKNIQYFGAGTRLSVL.

In its sample, this clonotype was seen many times. This rearrangement joins TRBV18 to TRBJ2-7; the match to TRBD2 covers 9 bases. Per germline, CDR1 KGHSH and CDR2 LQKENI. J lost 7 bases, V lost 6 bases, and 13 bases had no gene match. The CDR3 sequence is 15 residues long. The DNA of the CDR3 is TGTGCCAGCTCCCTTTTGATAGCGGGAGATGGTGAGCAGTACTTC. Translation: CASSLLIAGDGEQYF.

This clonotype was detected a few times. Here the CDR3 DNA reads TGTGCCAGCTTCCCGCCGGCCACAGATACGCAGTATTTT. Its protein is CASFPPATDTQYF. This chain uses TRBV7-9 with TRBJ2-3; no reliable D call. The CDR3 covers 13 residues. Germline lookup yields CDR1 SEHNR and CDR2 FQNEAQ (reference sequence). V was pared by 8 bases and J by 2 bases, with 11 bases between.

This clonotype has at least ten counts. One end of the junction fails to match germline, which may point to a read error. The chain employs TRBV5-1 and TRBJ2-2, with a tentative D call TRBD2 (7 bases). There are 16 residues in the CDR3. Germline values: CDR1 SGHRS, CDR2 YFSETQ. The CDR3 region is CACSLAVRGAAGELFF. Here the CDR3 DNA reads TGCGCCTGCAGCTTGGCTGTCCGGGGGGCGGCCGGGGAGCTGTTTTTT.

In its sample, this clonotype was seen many times. The rearrangement links TRBV5-5 to TRBJ2-7; TRBD1 might be the D (5 bases). The germline V gene encodes CDR1 SGHKS and CDR2 YYEKEE (reference sequence). V was pared by 0 bases and J by 2 bases, with 9 bases between. The CDR3 runs to 14 residues. CDR3 coding DNA: TGTGCCAGCAGCTTGGAGGGGCTCACCTACGAGCAGTACTTC. Residues: CASSLEGLTYEQYF.

In this sample, this clonotype turned up many times. V is TRBV5-5 and J is TRBJ2-7; D ambiguous. Germline CDR1 is SGHKS and CDR2 is YYEKEE (reference sequence). The CDR3 length is 14 residues. With 2 bases removed from V and 6 bases from J, the gap between germline ends came to 15 bases. The CDR3 DNA reads TGTGCCAGCAGCTTCGTTGGGTCTCAACGCGAGCAGTACTTC. Translation: CASSFVGSQREQYF.

The V and J genes are TRBV4-2 and TRBJ2-1; 8 positions match TRBD1. V dropped 4 bases and J dropped 12; count of bases not matched to a gene: 2. The germline V gene has CDR1 LGHNA and CDR2 YNFKEQ. This CDR3 has 11 residues. This CDR3 is CASSPGQGQFF. The CDR3 DNA sequence: TGTGCCAGCAGCCCCGGACAGGGGCAGTTCTTC.

This clonotype was seen repeatedly, ten times or more. This chain connects TRBV7-6 to TRBJ2-1; TRBD2 agrees at 7 bases. This CDR3 region has 17 residues. The V gene end was trimmed by 6 bases and the J gene end by 5 bases; junction bases not matched to a gene: 16. The germline V gene encodes CDR1 SGHVS and CDR2 FNYEAQ. The CDR3 is CASSPPSGHGSHNEQFF. CDR3 nucleotides: TGTGCCAGCAGTCCCCCTAGCGGTCACGGGAGCCACAATGAGCAGTTCTTC.

Ten or more counts support this clonotype. This chain joins TRBV12-3 or TRBV12-4 and TRBJ1-1; TRBD1 matches at 7 bases. The CDR3 spans 15 residues. V dropped 6 bases and J dropped 3; count of bases not matched to a gene: 10. The chain's CDR3 is CASRHPQGPYTEAFF. The CDR3 bases are TGTGCCAGCAGGCATCCACAGGGGCCGTACACTGAAGCTTTCTTT.

The table lists this clonotype with many counts. The rearrangement joins TRBV11-2 to TRBJ2-2, with 10 bases that match TRBD2. CDR3 length: 15 residues. Germline V CDR1 and CDR2: SGHAT, FQNNGV. The trim removed 1 base at V and 5 bases at J, leaving 1 base unmatched. The CDR3 nucleotides read TGTGCCAGCAGCTTAGGGACTAGCGGTACCGGGGAGCTGTTTTTT. It codes for CASSLGTSGTGELFF.

Comments on this clonotype: The CDR3 end shows no conserved phenylalanine or tryptophan, and so a read error is likely. This sequence joins TRBV5-5 and TRBJ1-5; TRBD1 aligns across 8 bases. Germline V gene sequence: CDR1 SGHKS, CDR2 YYEKEE (reference sequence). V lost 7 bases, J lost 1 base, and 1 base stayed unmatched. The CDR3 runs to 13 residues. CDR3 nucleotides: TGTGCCAGCTCAGGGGGCAGCAATCAGCCCCAGCATTCT. Protein product: CASSGGSNQPQHS.